Presented here are 30 T cell receptor beta chains from one specimen sequenced in a study of T cells in women clearing cervical HPV infection. The method was immunoSEQ multiplex PCR; TCRdb's version includes in-frame clones alone and lacks a portion of them. Here the sample table reports some 25,000 clones. Sequences were obtained from blood buffy coat. The receptor set was obtained from a woman aged 18-69 years with a cervical HPV16 infection that either progressed to CIN3+ or cleared (not recorded which).

For this clone: The read ends 3 residues shy of where the CDR3 ends; the end is completed using the germline J gene. The chain carries TRBV18 and TRBJ2-1; 14 nucleotides match TRBD2. Trimming removed 1 base from V and 9 bases from J; junction bases left unmatched: 2. Germline V lookup: CDR1 KGHSH, CDR2 LQKENI. The length of the CDR3 is 15 residues. This chain's CDR3 is CASSPRLAGGAEQFF. The part of the CDR3 DNA that was read is TGTGCCAGCTCACCACGACTAGCGGGAGGGGCTGAG. The entire variable domain, with the rest obtained from reference TRBV18 and TRBJ2-1, is as follows: NAGVMQNPRHLVRRRGQEARLRCSPMKGHSHVYWYRQLPEEGLKFMVYLQKENIIDESGMPKERFSAEFPKEGPSILRIQQVVRGDSAAYFCASSPRLAGGAEQFFGPGTRLTVL.

About this clone itself: The missing CDR3 end, 3 residues past where the read stops, is filled in from the germline J gene. The V gene is TRBV29-1, the J gene TRBJ2-4; 14 bases map to TRBD2. Germline lookup yields CDR1 SQVTM and CDR2 ANQGSEA. J gave up 5 bases and V 3 bases, and 6 bases lay outside the gene matches. The CDR3 runs to 16 residues. CDR3 DNA (partial): TGCAGCGTTGACGGGACTAGCGGGAGTATGCAAAACATT. This sequence encodes CSVDGTSGSMQNI. From start to end, the CDR3 is CSVDGTSGSMQNIQYF.

As to this clone: The CDR3 goes on 3 residues after the read ends, and that part is filled in from the germline J gene. The chain has TRBV19 and TRBJ2-7, with a possible D match to TRBD1 (6 bases). The germline V gene encodes CDR1 LNHDA and CDR2 SQIVND (reference sequence). The V end lost 5 bases, the J end lost 3 bases, and 14 bases lay between the germline ends. The CDR3 sequence is 14 residues long. The CDR3 reads CASSERTVDYEQYF. The sequenced part of the CDR3 DNA is TGTGCCAGTAGTGAACGGACAGTCGACTACGAG.

CDR3 bases read: TGTGCCAGCCGAACCGGGACAGGCACCCCTAGCTCCTACAATGAG. It is translated as CASRTGTGTPSSYNE. The full CDR3 protein reads CASRTGTGTPSSYNEQFF. The chain links TRBV12-3 or TRBV12-4 to TRBJ2-1, with 8 bases fitting TRBD1. The read terminates 3 residues ahead of where the CDR3 ends, so the germline J gene completes it. The trim removed 8 bases at V and 0 bases at J, leaving 15 bases unmatched. This CDR3 has 18 amino acids.

The DNA read from the CDR3 is TGTGCCAGTAGTGACAGGGGGCTTGCAGATACG. It translates to CASSDRGLADT. The full CDR3 sequence reads CASSDRGLADTQYF. The J gene is TRBJ2-3, the V gene TRBV19, with 10 bases aligning to TRBD1. The read finishes 3 residues shy of the CDR3 end, and the germline J gene is used to complete it. The CDR3 runs to 14 residues. CDR1 is LNHDA, CDR2 SQIVND, per germline (reference sequence). Germline trimming cut 5 bases from V and 4 bases from J; bases unmatched to any gene: 3.

About this clone itself: The CDR3 extends 3 residues past the end of the read, so its final part is completed from the germline J gene. This rearrangement joins TRBV19 to TRBJ2-3; TRBD1 matches 8 bases. CDR1 is LNHDA and CDR2 is SQIVND in the germline V gene (reference sequence). The CDR3 is 18 amino acids. CDR3 sequence: CASSMRQGAILSNQPQYF. CDR3 DNA, as far as it was read: TGTGCCAGTAGTATGCGGCAGGGGGCCATCCTTAGCAATCAGCCG.

Notes on this clone: The read is 3 residues too short to cover the CDR3 end, so that end is filled in from the germline J gene. The genes are TRBV18 and TRBJ2-3; possible D gene TRBD2, 5 bases. The CDR3 is made up of 14 amino acids. The V end lost 4 bases, the J end lost 3 bases, and 11 bases lay between the germline ends. CDR1 KGHSH and CDR2 LQKENI come from the germline V gene. Incomplete CDR3 DNA: TGTGCCAGCTCACTTCGACCGGGGACAGATACG. It encodes CASSLRPGTDT. The whole CDR3 reads CASSLRPGTDTQYF.

With respect to this clone: The read gets to within 3 residues of the CDR3 end, and the germline J gene fills in the rest. The V gene is TRBV20-1, the J gene TRBJ2-5; a possible D gene is TRBD2 (5 bases). With 5 bases removed from V and 5 bases from J, the gap between germline ends came to 12 bases. The germline CDR1 and CDR2 sequences are DFQATT and SNEGSKA (reference sequence). This CDR3 contains 12 residues. The covered CDR3 bases are TGCAGTGCTCAGCTTTCGGGGGAGACC. Protein product: CSAQLSGET. The full CDR3 is CSAQLSGETQYF.

Worth noting for this clone: The CDR3 is cut off 3 residues early in the read; its end comes from the germline J gene. The rearrangement uses TRBV19 and TRBJ1-2; a possible D gene is TRBD1 (6 bases). The V gene lost 7 bases and the J gene lost 4 bases, with 13 bases spanning the gap. Germline V gene sequence: CDR1 LNHDA, CDR2 SQIVND (reference sequence). This CDR3 contains 13 residues. The CDR3 region is CASTVQGAYGYTF. Incomplete CDR3 DNA: TGTGCCAGTACGGTACAGGGTGCCTATGGC. Complete variable domain (other parts from reference TRBV19 and TRBJ1-2): DGGITQSPKYLFRKEGQNVTLSCEQNLNHDAMYWYRQDPGQGLRLIYYSQIVNDFQKGDIAEGYSVSREKKESFPLTVTSAQKNPTAFYLCASTVQGAYGYTFGSGTRLTVV.

With respect to this clone: The CDR3 is cut off 3 residues early in the read; its end comes from the germline J gene. The rearrangement links TRBV6-1 to TRBJ1-5; TRBD1 is a possible D gene (5 bases). The ends were cut back, 1 base at V and 1 base at J, with 11 bases in the middle. The length of the CDR3 is 16 residues. Germline CDR1 MNHNS, CDR2 SASEGT. The sequenced CDR3 bases are TGTGCCAGCAGTGAAGAAAGACAGCCAAGCAATCAGCCC. This gives the protein CASSEERQPSNQP. The full CDR3 reads CASSEERQPSNQPQHF.

As concerns this clone: The CDR3 end falls 3 residues outside the read, so it is completed with the germline J gene. V is TRBV29-1 and J is TRBJ2-1; TRBD1 might be the D (5 bases). Trimming cost V 7 bases and J 4 bases, with 8 bases left between them. Germline CDR1 and CDR2: SQVTM and ANQGSEA. The CDR3 is 11 amino acids. The CDR3: CSARQYNEQFF. The DNA read from the CDR3 is TGCAGCGCCCGACAGTACAATGAG.

In regard to this clone: The read terminates 3 residues ahead of where the CDR3 ends, so the germline J gene completes it. The genes are TRBV20-1 and TRBJ2-5; 11 bases match TRBD2. CDR3 size: 15 residues. Germline V gene lookup returns CDR1 DFQATT and CDR2 SNEGSKA (reference sequence). The V gene end was trimmed by 6 bases and the J gene end by 4 bases; junction bases not matched to a gene: 10. The sequenced part of the CDR3 DNA is TGCAGTGCCAACGTACTAGCGGGAGCCCCAGAGACC. Amino acid sequence: CSANVLAGAPET. The entire CDR3 protein reads CSANVLAGAPETQYF.

About this clone: The read stops 3 residues short of the end of the CDR3; the missing end is completed from the germline J gene. V and J are TRBV7-9 and TRBJ1-6; D is uncertain. Germline assignment: CDR1 SEHNR and CDR2 FQNEAQ (reference sequence). Trimming pared 2 bases from V and 8 bases from J, leaving 4 bases between. The CDR3 extends over 12 amino acids. CDR3 sequence reads: CASSLKDSPLHF. The covered CDR3 bases are TGTGCCAGCAGCTTAAAGGATTCACCC.

Concerning this clone itself: The CDR3 is cut off 3 residues early in the read; its end comes from the germline J gene. The gene calls are TRBV7-6 and TRBJ1-1; TRBD1 matches 9 bases. With 5 bases clipped from V and 5 bases from J, the junction kept 6 bases outside the gene matches. This CDR3 spans 14 amino acids. Germline-derived CDR1 and CDR2 are SGHVS and FNYEAQ. The sequenced CDR3 bases are TGTGCCAGCAGCGGGGACAGGGCGATGACTGAA. Protein product: CASSGDRAMTE. The whole CDR3 reads CASSGDRAMTEAFF.

Comments on this clone: The read halts 3 residues ahead of the CDR3 end, with the missing end drawn from the germline J gene. This rearrangement joins TRBV19 to TRBJ1-2, with a tentative D call TRBD1 (5 bases). Germline values: CDR1 LNHDA, CDR2 SQIVND (reference sequence). The CDR3 is made up of 15 amino acids. The CDR3 spells CASSALAGGDNVYTF. The DNA read from the CDR3 is TGTGCCAGTAGTGCATTAGCGGGGGGGGATAACGTC.

In regard to this clone: Coverage ceases 3 residues before the CDR3 finishes, and the germline J gene fills in the end. The V call is TRBV5-5, the J call TRBJ2-5; the D gene is possibly TRBD2 (6 bases). Per the germline V gene, CDR1 is SGHKS and CDR2 is YYEKEE (reference sequence). Trimming took 4 bases from V and 2 from J, leaving 12 bases between them. This CDR3 is 14 amino acids long. The covered CDR3 bases are TGTGCCAGCAGCGTCTCACTAGCTCAAGAGACC. Amino acid sequence: CASSVSLAQET. In full, the CDR3 is CASSVSLAQETQYF.

As to this clone: The read is 3 residues too short to cover the CDR3 end, so that end is filled in from the germline J gene. The chain uses TRBV19 and TRBJ1-1; maybe TRBD1 (6 bases). The CDR3 is 13 residues long. From germline, CDR1 is LNHDA and CDR2 SQIVND (reference sequence). V gave up 5 bases and J gave up 5 bases, with 12 bases separating them. Partial CDR3 DNA: TGTGCCAGTAGTTACAGGGCTTGGACTGAA. It is translated as CASSYRAWTE. The full CDR3 reads CASSYRAWTEAFF.

Turning to this clone: The missing CDR3 end, 3 residues past where the read stops, is filled in from the germline J gene. The chain carries TRBV7-3 and TRBJ1-5, with TRBD1 matching over 8 bases. Germline V gene data show CDR1 as SGHTA and CDR2 as FQGTGA. The V and J ends lost 5 bases and 7 bases, in that order; junction bases with no gene match: 16. The CDR3 loop spans 17 amino acids. Here the CDR3 reads CASSPRDRYPLSQPQHF. Partial CDR3 DNA: TGTGCCAGCAGCCCCCGGGACAGGTACCCCTTGAGCCAGCCC.

Note on this clone: The read is 3 residues too short to cover the CDR3 end, so that end is filled in from the germline J gene. The chain joins TRBV18 to TRBJ1-1; TRBD1 is a possible D gene (6 bases). CDR3 size: 13 residues. V gave up 6 bases and J gave up 7 bases, with 15 bases separating them. Germline CDR1 KGHSH, CDR2 LQKENI. The CDR3 here is CASSPQNRDEAFF. The DNA read from the CDR3 is TGTGCCAGCTCTCCCCAAAACAGGGATGAA.

Points on this clone: The read halts 3 residues ahead of the CDR3 end, with the missing end drawn from the germline J gene. The rearrangement joins TRBV5-6 to TRBJ1-4; TRBD1 might be the D (6 bases). This CDR3 region has 14 residues. Germline V gene data show CDR1 as SGHDT and CDR2 as YYEEEE. The DNA read from the CDR3 is TGTGCCAGCAGCTTGACAGGGACGGGCGTGGAA. Translating gives CASSLTGTGVE. The CDR3 reads in full as CASSLTGTGVELFF.

In the case of this clone: Read sequence stops 3 residues before the CDR3 end, and the germline J gene provides the missing end. The chain employs TRBV7-6 and TRBJ2-7; perhaps TRBD1 as D (7 bases). The CDR3 is 13 amino acids. Germline V lookup: CDR1 SGHVS, CDR2 FNYEAQ. Trimming cost V 5 bases and J 6 bases, with 14 bases left between them. CDR3 DNA (partial): TGTGCCAGCAGCACGTCCCAGGGGGGCGAG. Protein sequence: CASSTSQGGE. The full CDR3 is CASSTSQGGEQYF. Full variable domain (rest looked up from reference TRBV7-6 and TRBJ2-7): GAGVSQSPRYKVTKRGQDVALRCDPISGHVSLYWYRQALGQGPEFLTYFNYEAQQDKSGLPNDRFSAERPEGSISTLTIQRTEQRDSAMYRCASSTSQGGEQYFGPGTRLTVT.

Points on this clone: From the germline J gene comes the end of the CDR3, since the read stops 3 residues before it. J is TRBJ1-1 and V is TRBV11-2; TRBD1 aligns across 7 bases. Germline V CDR1 and CDR2: SGHAT, FQNNGV. Germline trimming cut 5 bases from V and 4 bases from J; bases unmatched to any gene: 10. The CDR3 totals 15 residues. The covered CDR3 bases are TGTGCCAGCAGCCCCCAGATAGGGACAGCCACTGAA. Translating it yields CASSPQIGTATE. The CDR3 in full is CASSPQIGTATEAFF.

To note about this clone: The CDR3 is cut off 3 residues early in the read; its end comes from the germline J gene. V usage is TRBV2 and J usage is TRBJ2-5, with D tentatively TRBD1 (5 bases). Germline CDR1 reads SNHLY; CDR2 reads FYNNEI. Trimming pared 8 bases from V and 5 bases from J, leaving 12 bases between. The CDR3 length is 12 residues. The CDR3: CASSREGETQYF. The CDR3 DNA, read in part, is TGTGCCAGCTCCAGGGAAGGGGAGACC.

As concerns this clone: The read stops 3 residues short of the end of the CDR3; the missing end is completed from the germline J gene. The chain carries TRBV5-1 and TRBJ1-3; no firm D call. CDR1 and CDR2 (germline): SGHRS, YFSETQ. The CDR3 is 13 amino acids. Trimming took off 0 bases at V and 4 bases at J, with 5 bases between the two ends. CDR3 DNA (partial): TGCGCCAGCAGCTTGGCCGTCGGAAACACC. Its translation: CASSLAVGNT. The whole CDR3 sequence is CASSLAVGNTIYF.

Remarks on this clone: With the read ending 3 residues before the CDR3 end, the germline J gene is used to fill in that end. J is TRBJ1-2 and V is TRBV7-9; no reliable D call. The CDR3 runs to 11 residues. Germline assignment: CDR1 SEHNR and CDR2 FQNEAQ (reference sequence). Incomplete CDR3 DNA: TGTGCCAGCAGCCCCCGTTTAGAC. Protein product: CASSPRLD. The full CDR3 is CASSPRLDYTF.

Note on this clone: The CDR3 extends 3 residues past the end of the read, so its final part is completed from the germline J gene. V is TRBV2 and J is TRBJ2-1; 7 positions match TRBD2. Germline loops: CDR1 SNHLY, CDR2 FYNNEI. CDR3 size: 14 residues. J was trimmed by 6 bases and V by 7 bases; bases with no gene match: 9. The covered CDR3 bases are TGTGCCAGCAATATAGCGGGTTTCGGCAATGAG. This gives the protein CASNIAGFGNE. The full CDR3 protein reads CASNIAGFGNEQFF.

This clone is medium-sized by frequency. The CDR3 extends 3 residues past the end of the read, so its final part is completed from the germline J gene. The chain links TRBV2 to TRBJ1-5, with D tentatively TRBD1 (5 bases). Looked up from germline, CDR1 is SNHLY and CDR2 is FYNNEI. V lost 3 bases and J lost 2, with 8 bases in between. The CDR3 is made up of 14 amino acids. The CDR3 sequence is CASSEGGRNQPQHF. The part of the CDR3 DNA that was read is TGTGCCAGCAGTGAGGGGGGACGCAATCAGCCC. Full variable domain (missing parts from reference TRBV2 and TRBJ1-5): EPEVTQTPSHQVTQMGQEVILRCVPISNHLYFYWYRQILGQKVEFLVSFYNNEISEKSEIFDDQFSVERPDGSNFTLKIRSTKLEDSAMYFCASSEGGRNQPQHFGDGTRLSIL.

Comment on this clone: The read ends 3 residues shy of where the CDR3 ends; the end is completed using the germline J gene. This chain uses TRBV7-3 with TRBJ1-2, with D maybe TRBD1 (5 bases). CDR1 SGHTA and CDR2 FQGTGA come from the germline V gene. The CDR3 spans 15 residues. CDR3 DNA (partial): TGTGCCAGCAGCTTACAGTCAGGGCACACAGATACC. Translating gives CASSLQSGHTDT. The full CDR3 is CASSLQSGHTDTYTF. Full variable domain (missing parts from reference TRBV7-3 and TRBJ1-2): GAGVSQTPSNKVTEKGKYVELRCDPISGHTALYWYRQSLGQGPEFLIYFQGTGAADDSGLPNDRFFAVRPEGSVSTLKIQRTERGDSAVYLCASSLQSGHTDTYTFGSGTRLTVV.

Comment on this clone: The observed sequence ends 3 residues before the CDR3 terminus, with the missing tail filled in from the germline J gene. The chain combines TRBV29-1 with TRBJ2-7; D is undetermined. CDR1 and CDR2 from the germline V gene are SQVTM and ANQGSEA. The CDR3 runs 11 residues. The V end was cut by 7 bases, the J end by 2 bases, with 9 bases between. The CDR3 reads CSAIDTYEQYF. CDR3 DNA (partial): TGCAGCGCTATCGATACCTACGAG.

A word on this clone: Read data end 3 residues before the CDR3 end; the end is taken from the germline J gene. The J gene is TRBJ2-7, the V gene TRBV18; 10 nucleotides align to TRBD2. Unmatched junction bases numbered 1, after V lost 0 bases and J lost 5 bases. The germline gives CDR1 KGHSH, CDR2 LQKENI. This CDR3 is built from 14 residues. The CDR3 sequence is CASSPPGLANEQYF. The CDR3 bases that were read are TGTGCCAGCTCACCACCGGGACTAGCGAACGAG.